This TCR beta chain was profiled in a study of TET2 disruption in CD19-targeted CAR T cells (dated by TCRdb to 2017 to 2018). About the investigation overall: The number of samples was determined by the original clinical trial design and by which samples were available, and no additional inclusion criteria were applied.

Comments on this clone: What antigen it recognizes has not been identified. The read comes to an end 3 residues before the CDR3 does, leaving the germline J gene to fill in the end. Other DNA sequences in this sample translate to the same CDR3.

What the treatment or condition label conveys for this sample: autologous CTL019 cells: CD19 CAR with 4-1BB and CD3 zeta domains. TCR zeta and 4-1BB costimulatory signaling domains were incorporated into the CD19 CAR. T cells for CTL019 manufacturing were collected from peripheral blood by means of leukapheresis. The DNeasy Blood and Tissue Kit was used to extract genomic DNA from pre-infusion T cells, peripheral blood, or sorted post-infusion T cells. Here is what the overall study found, with its caveats: Conclusions about the CAR T cells of the patient were based on extensive analysis of a single subject.

CDR1 and CDR2 are read off the germline V gene (reference sequence) as DFQATT and SNEGSKA. The germline V end is reduced by 1 base and the J end by 1 base; junction bases left unmatched: 3. From cysteine to phenylalanine, the CDR3 is 14 amino acids long. The CDR3 was read in part: 33 bases, with the frame set at base 1. TCR beta chain deep sequencing was performed with the immunoSEQ assay. The source study handled its data this way. Clonotype frequencies were computed using only productive TCR beta rearrangements. The clones in this table, taken by TCRdb from immuneACCESS, are in-frame only. Not every clone is retained; where verified, under half of the shortfall comes from an unresolved V gene, and the cause of the rest is unknown. That table supplies the V and J calls and clone size; D and trimming were determined from the DNA. This sample's table has entries for about 25,000 clones. The ten most abundant clones make up about 2% of the sample.

The sequence derives from a man between 65 and 85 years old with chronic lymphocytic leukemia. Sequenced material: CD8- CAR+ T cells sorted from cultured blood T cells, taken for CD19 CAR T cell therapy. In light of the paper, this sample's cell subset or site label describes: CD8-negative CAR-positive T cells from the infusion product. The chain joins TRBV20-1 to TRBJ1-2; 7 of the junction bases match TRBD1. The CDR3 loop reads CSARGQGGNYGYTF. The CDR3 DNA, read in part, is TGCAGTGCTAGAGGGCAGGGGGGTAACTATGGC.